This T cell receptor (beta chain) was documented in a study of cytotoxic CD8 clonotypes in ibrutinib-treated CLL. Germline V gives CDR1 LGHNA, CDR2 YNFKEQ. V shed 0 bases and J shed 3 bases, with 8 bases lying between them. CDR3 length: 14 amino acids. Cryopreserved PBMCs provided approximately 1.9 micrograms of genomic DNA for the TCR beta libraries. Assay used: immunoSEQ multiplex PCR; TCRdb lists only in-frame clones, some missing. The sample records tens of thousands of clones, approximately 67% being singletons. Material: PBMCs, obtained at disease progression, from a patient treated with ibrutinib. The TCR comes from a human donor with chronic lymphocytic leukemia. The chain recombines TRBV4-2 with TRBJ1-1; unclear D gene. The CDR3 DNA reads TGTGCCAGCAGCCAAGAGGCCGTTTACACTGAAGCTTTCTTT. It encodes CASSQEAVYTEAFF.